These T cell receptor beta chains were read from a single sample in a study of neurological immune-mediated disorders. In TCRdb, the 5' RACE reads were re-called with MiXCR into one record per CDR3 protein. The sample comprises some 45,000 distinct CDR3 sequences, over 10% of which are singletons, and 4.5% rests with the top ten. The sequenced sample was PBMCs. The receptors come from a male donor with HTLV-1-associated myelopathy (HAM/TSP). Each CDR3 is given with its conserved first and last residue. A D gene is named only where the DNA matches it firmly. Size values are once, few and many counts, or a class for expanded clones, and some rows have none.

j_gene	abundance	d_gene	v_gene	CDR3nt	CDR3aa
TRBJ2-3	many	.	TRBV5-1	TGCGCCAGCAGCCCCAGATCCCGGACCACAAGCACAGATACGCAGTATTTT	CASSPRSRTTSTDTQYF
TRBJ2-2	many	.	TRBV20-1	TGCAGTGCCGCACCCCCTACAGGATTCGGGGAGCTGTTTTTT	CSAAPPTGFGELFF
TRBJ1-2	many	.	TRBV5-1	TGCGCCAGCAGACTTGGGACTTCATATGGCTACACCTTC	CASRLGTSYGYTF
TRBJ1-6	many	.	TRBV27	TGTGCCAGCAGCGCCAGTGGGGGCGCCTATAATTCACCCCTCCACTTT	CASSASGGAYNSPLHF
TRBJ2-3	many	.	TRBV25-1	TGTGCCAGCAGGGGGGACGGACGCACAGATACGCAGTATTTT	CASRGDGRTDTQYF
TRBJ2-3	many	.	TRBV29-1	TGCAGCGTTGCGGCACAGGGGGGGGATACGCAGTATTTT	CSVAAQGGDTQYF
TRBJ2-7	many	TRBD1	TRBV29-1	TGCAGCGTTGGATGGAGACAGGGGATCGACGAGCAGTACTTC	CSVGWRQGIDEQYF
TRBJ2-5	many	TRBD2	TRBV20-1	TGCAGTGCTAGAGATTACCTTTCCCCGGGAGGAGAGACCCAGTACTTC	CSARDYLSPGGETQYF
TRBJ1-1	many	TRBD1	TRBV5-6	TGTGCCAGCAGCCCCACTACAGGGGGGAACACTGAAGCTTTCTTT	CASSPTTGGNTEAFF
TRBJ1-5	many	TRBD1	TRBV5-1	TGCGCCAGCAGCCCACAGGGGGCAGATCAGCCCCAGCATTTT	CASSPQGADQPQHF
TRBJ2-5	many	.	TRBV5-1	TGCGCCAGCAGCTTGGGGCGGGGAGAAGAGACCCAGTACTTC	CASSLGRGEETQYF
TRBJ1-6	many	.	TRBV24-1	TGTGCCACCAGTGAAGGAGGGTTCAACTCACCCCTCCACTTT	CATSEGGFNSPLHF
TRBJ1-1	many	.	TRBV5-6	TGTGCCAGCAGCTTGTACAGGGTTATGAACACTGAAGCTTTCTTT	CASSLYRVMNTEAFF
TRBJ1-1	many	.	TRBV5-1	TGCGCCAGCAGCCCGACGGAGTCCTTGAACACTGAAGCTTTCTTT	CASSPTESLNTEAFF
TRBJ2-7	many	TRBD1	TRBV27	TGTGCCAGCAGGGTGACAGGGTCCCTCTACGAGCAGTACTTC	CASRVTGSLYEQYF
TRBJ2-3	many	.	TRBV20-1	TGCAGTGCTAGAGTTACAGATTCCACAGATACGCAGTATTTT	CSARVTDSTDTQYF
TRBJ2-4	many	.	TRBV6-6	TGTGCCAGCAGTTACTCGAGAGGGTCGGGCAAAAACATTCAGTACTTC	CASSYSRGSGKNIQYF
TRBJ2-1	many	.	TRBV7-9	TGTGCCAGCAGCTTCCAGGGCTACAATGAGCAGTTCTTC	CASSFQGYNEQFF
TRBJ2-5	many	TRBD1	TRBV5-1	TGCGCCAGCAGGTGGGGGACAGCCGGTGGGGAGACCCAGTACTTC	CASRWGTAGGETQYF
TRBJ1-4	many	.	TRBV12-3/TRBV12-4	TGTGCCAGCAGCCCCAAGAGGGATAGTGAAAAACTGTTTTTT	CASSPKRDSEKLFF
TRBJ1-1	many	TRBD1	TRBV6-2/TRBV6-3	TGTGCCAGCAGCCACAGGGGCCTCATGAACACTGAAGCTTTCTTT	CASSHRGLMNTEAFF
TRBJ2-3	many	.	TRBV20-1	TGCAGTGCTAGATGGGGGGGCGGAACAGATACGCAGTATTTT	CSARWGGGTDTQYF
TRBJ2-2	many	.	TRBV5-1	TGCGCCAGCAGGATGGGGGGCCAGAACACCGGGGAGCTGTTTTTT	CASRMGGQNTGELFF
TRBJ1-3	many	.	TRBV29-1	TGCAGCGTGGGGAACAGATCCTCTGGAAACACCATATATTTT	CSVGNRSSGNTIYF
TRBJ2-3	many	.	TRBV5-1	TGCGCCAGCAGCCCACGGGACCAAAGCACAGATACGCAGTATTTT	CASSPRDQSTDTQYF
TRBJ2-2	many	.	TRBV5-1	TGCGCCAGCAGCTTCGGACGGAACACCGGGGAGCTGTTTTTT	CASSFGRNTGELFF
TRBJ1-6	few	.	TRBV6-1	TGTGCCAGCAGTGCAGGGGCCTCCTATAATTCACCCCTCCACTTT	CASSAGASYNSPLHF
TRBJ1-2	.	.	TRBV11-2	TGTGCCAGCAGCTTATCCGACGGTGGCTCGGGCTACACCTTC	CASSLSDGGSGYTF
TRBJ2-2	many	.	TRBV7-2	TGTGCCAGCAGCTTAGGGGCTCTCGCGAACACCGGGGAGCTGTTTTTT	CASSLGALANTGELFF
TRBJ2-3	.	TRBD2	TRBV11-2	TGTGCCAGCAGCTTTCTCGCCCAACTAGCGGGGGGGCGCACAGATACGCAGTATTTT	CASSFLAQLAGGRTDTQYF
TRBJ2-3	many	TRBD2	TRBV5-1	TGCGCCAGCAGCTTGGCCGGGACTAGGCCAGATACGCAGTATTTT	CASSLAGTRPDTQYF
TRBJ1-5	many	.	TRBV15	TGTGCCACCAGCAGAGATTTAAGACCGCTCCTAGGATCCTATAGCAATCAGCCCCAGCATTTT	CATSRDLRPLLGSYSNQPQHF
TRBJ1-1	many	.	TRBV5-1	TGCGCCAGCAGCCCTTTCACGTGGGATACAACTGAAGCTTTCTTT	CASSPFTWDTTEAFF
TRBJ1-5	many	.	TRBV3-1	TGTGCCAGCAGCACGACAGTGAATAGCAATCAGCCCCAGCATTTT	CASSTTVNSNQPQHF
TRBJ1-2	many	.	TRBV15	TGTGCCACCAGCAGAGGGGCCTCCAGTACATTTGGCTACACCTTC	CATSRGASSTFGYTF
TRBJ1-5	many	.	TRBV19	TGTGCCAGTAGTATTGAAATCCGGACCAATCAGCCCCAGCATTTT	CASSIEIRTNQPQHF
TRBJ2-5	many	.	TRBV5-1	TGCGCCAGCAGCGGAGGGACAGTTGAAGAGACCCAGTACTTC	CASSGGTVEETQYF
TRBJ2-7	.	.	TRBV20-1	TGCAGTGCCCCGTGGAGGGGCTACGAGCAGTACTTC	CSAPWRGYEQYF
TRBJ1-1	many	.	TRBV6-2/TRBV6-3	TGTGCCAGCAGTACCCCCGGTGTTCAGGGGGCTTTCTTT	CASSTPGVQGAFF
TRBJ1-2	many	TRBD1	TRBV7-2	TGTGCCAGCAGCTTGACAGGGTTAGTCTATGGCTACACCTTC	CASSLTGLVYGYTF
TRBJ1-2	many	.	TRBV20-1	TGCAGTGCCACCGGCCTTTCGGGCTACACCTTC	CSATGLSGYTF
TRBJ2-2	.	.	TRBV6-1	TGTGCCAGCAGGCGGGACTGGGGGGCCGGGGAGCTGTTTTTT	CASRRDWGAGELFF
TRBJ1-2	many	.	TRBV6-2/TRBV6-3	TGTGCCAGCGGCGACAGATACTATGGCTACACCTTC	CASGDRYYGYTF
TRBJ2-7	many	.	TRBV5-1	TGCGCCAGCAGCTTGGGGAACAGTCGCTCCTACGAGCAGTACTTC	CASSLGNSRSYEQYF
TRBJ2-7	many	.	TRBV28	TGTGCCAGCAGTTCCGGGTACAGGTACGAGCAGTACTTC	CASSSGYRYEQYF
TRBJ1-2	many	.	TRBV18	TGTGCCAGCTCACCACGGCAGGATGGCTACACCTTC	CASSPRQDGYTF
TRBJ2-1	many	TRBD2	TRBV5-1	TGCGCCAGCAGCTGGGGACTAGCAGGGGACAATGAGCAGTTCTTC	CASSWGLAGDNEQFF
TRBJ2-5	many	TRBD1	TRBV5-1	TGCGCCAGCAGCTTGGGGACAGGGTTCGAGACCCAGTACTTC	CASSLGTGFETQYF
TRBJ2-5	many	TRBD2	TRBV18	TGTGCCAGCTCTGGACTAGCGGGGATTCAAGAGACCCAGTACTTC	CASSGLAGIQETQYF
TRBJ1-1	.	.	TRBV6-6	TGTGCCAGCAGTTACGCAGGCTCTGAAGCTTTCTTT	CASSYAGSEAFF
TRBJ2-3	many	TRBD1	TRBV7-9	TGTGCCAGCAGCTCGTACAGGGGAGGCACAGATACGCAGTATTTT	CASSSYRGGTDTQYF
TRBJ2-7	.	TRBD2	TRBV30	TGTGCCTGGAGTGCGGGAGGCTACGAGCAGTACTTC	CAWSAGGYEQYF
TRBJ2-1	many	.	TRBV29-1	TGCAGCGTTGTCAACAATGAGCAGTTCTTC	CSVVNNEQFF
TRBJ2-2	many	TRBD1	TRBV5-1	TGCGCCAGCAGCTGGGGGACAGTTGCCACCGGGGAGCTGTTTTTT	CASSWGTVATGELFF
TRBJ2-1	many	.	TRBV4-3	TGCGCCAGCAGCCAAGGAGGGGGGGCGGACAATGAGCAGTTCTTC	CASSQGGGADNEQFF
TRBJ2-1	many	.	TRBV20-1	TGCAGTGCACCCCTAGCGCCTGACAATGAGCAGTTCTTC	CSAPLAPDNEQFF